A selection of T cell receptor beta chains follows, all from one sample in a study of cytomegalovirus exposure and HLA in healthy donors. Data came from immunoSEQ multiplex PCR; TCRdb stores just in-frame clones and leaves some out. Of approximately 150,000 clones detected, approximately 80% appear once; the ten largest clones hold roughly 5.2%. What was sequenced was PBMCs. These receptors came from a man between 18 and 35 years old in good health and CMV-seronegative. Each CDR3 is given with its conserved first and last residue. A D gene is named only where the DNA matches it firmly. Clone size is stated in some rows and not others, as once, few, many or a class when expanded.

>once|NA|TRBV13|13|TRBJ1-6
TGTGCCAGCAGCTTTCTCGGAGATTCACCCCTCCACTTT
CASSFLGDSPLHF
>NA|NA|TRBV6-1|12|TRBJ1-6
TGTGCCAGCAGGAACTCAAATTCACCCCTCCACTTT
CASRNSNSPLHF
>NA|TRBD2|TRBV11-3|16|TRBJ2-1
TGTGCCAGCAGCCCTATAGCTCTAGCGGAACTTAATGAGCAGTTCTTC
CASSPIALAELNEQFF
>NA|NA|TRBV19|14|TRBJ1-2
TGTGCCAGTAGTATCAAAGCGGGGGACTATGGCTACACCTTC
CASSIKAGDYGYTF
>NA|NA|TRBV5-5|13|TRBJ2-2
TGTGCCAGCAGCTCAGGGGCGTCCGGGGAGCTGTTTTTT
CASSSGASGELFF
>NA|NA|TRBV7-9|15|TRBJ1-1
TGTGCCAGCAGCTCCGCGCTGGGCATGAACACTGAAGCTTTCTTT
CASSSALGMNTEAFF
>NA|TRBD2|TRBV7-9|15|TRBJ2-4
TGTGCCAGCAGGCCGACTAGCGGGAATGAAAACATTCAGTACTTC
CASRPTSGNENIQYF
>NA|NA|TRBV2|11|TRBJ1-1
TGTGCCAGCAGGGAAGAGTTCGGGGCTTTCTTT
CASREEFGAFF
>NA|NA|TRBV30|13|TRBJ2-7
TGTGCCTGGGCCCCCGGAGGGTTATACGAGCAGTACTTC
CAWAPGGLYEQYF
>NA|TRBD2|TRBV2|14|TRBJ2-2
TGTGCCAGTTTAGCGGGGGCGTTACCCGGGGAGCTGTTTTTT
CASLAGALPGELFF
>NA|TRBD1|TRBV29-1|14|TRBJ2-5
TGCAGCGCCACCTGGACAGGGGGCGCGGAGACCCAGTACTTC
CSATWTGGAETQYF
>NA|NA|TRBV30|13|TRBJ2-1
TGTGCCGGAACAGGTAAAGTCTCCAATGAGCAGTTCTTC
CAGTGKVSNEQFF
>NA|TRBD1|TRBV19|17|TRBJ1-4
TGTGCCAGTAGTATCCAACCGAGGGGGCGAATCTTCAGAAAACTGTTTTTT
CASSIQPRGRIFRKLFF
>NA|NA|TRBV2|14|TRBJ2-1
TGTGCCAGCGCCGTCTCCTTAACCGGCAATGAGCAGTTCTTC
CASAVSLTGNEQFF
>NA|NA|TRBV7-3|12|TRBJ2-1
TGTGCCAGCAGCTCACTAGCAGGTGAGCAGTTCTTC
CASSSLAGEQFF
>once|NA|TRBV18|15|TRBJ2-1
TGTGCCAGCTCACCTGGGGGGACCCACTACAATGAGCAGTTCTTC
CASSPGGTHYNEQFF
>NA|TRBD1|TRBV5-1|15|TRBJ2-7
TGCGCCAGCAGCTCTGAGACAGGGGGTCCCTACGAGCAGTACTTC
CASSSETGGPYEQYF
>once|TRBD1|TRBV19|18|TRBJ2-1
TGTGCCAGTAGTCCTCACCTAGGACAGGGTCATGCCTACAATGAGCAGTTCTTC
CASSPHLGQGHAYNEQFF
>NA|NA|TRBV30|12|TRBJ1-1
TGTGCCTGGAACCCGGGGAACACTGAAGCTTTCTTT
CAWNPGNTEAFF
>NA|TRBD2|TRBV9|15|TRBJ2-2
TGTGCCAGCAGCGTAGGACTAGCGGGAGTCGGGGAGCTGTTTTTT
CASSVGLAGVGELFF
>NA|TRBD2|TRBV4-3|16|TRBJ2-1
TGCGCCAGCAGCCAAAGGGTAGCGGGAGGAACCGCCGAGCAGTTCTTC
CASSQRVAGGTAEQFF
>NA|TRBD2|TRBV11-2|16|TRBJ2-1
TGTGCCAGCAGCCAGCCCAGACTAGCGGTCTACAATGAGCAGTTCTTC
CASSQPRLAVYNEQFF
>NA|NA|TRBV7-6|14|TRBJ1-4
TGTGCCAGCAGCTTGGGGCGCGTTAATGAAAAACTGTTTTTT
CASSLGRVNEKLFF
>NA|NA|TRBV2|16|TRBJ1-5
TGTGCCAGCAGACCCCTCAGCACGGGTAGCAATCAGCCCCAGCATTTT
CASRPLSTGSNQPQHF
>NA|NA|TRBV5-5|15|TRBJ2-1
TGTGCCAGCAGCCTTCCATTCGCGAGCAGGAATGAGCAGTTCTTC
CASSLPFASRNEQFF
>NA|TRBD2|TRBV5-1|16|TRBJ2-5
TGCGCCAGCAGCCAGGGGACTAGCGGACCCGCGGAGACCCAGTACTTC
CASSQGTSGPAETQYF
>NA|TRBD1|TRBV5-4|15|TRBJ2-4
TGTGCCAGCTCATTACAGGGGGCTGGCAAAAACATTCAGTACTTC
CASSLQGAGKNIQYF
>NA|NA|TRBV11-3|16|TRBJ2-7
TGTGCCAGCAGCTTAGTCCGCTGGGGGGAAACCTACGAGCAGTACTTC
CASSLVRWGETYEQYF
>NA|NA|TRBV10-3|13|TRBJ1-4
TGTGCCGCCCGGACAGACGCTAATGAAAAACTGTTTTTT
CAARTDANEKLFF
>NA|NA|TRBV28|17|TRBJ2-1
TGTGCCAGCAGTCCCCTCCTCGACTTGAGCTCCTACAATGAGCAGTTCTTC
CASSPLLDLSSYNEQFF
>NA|TRBD1|TRBV25-1|17|TRBJ1-2
TGTGCCAGCAGTGGACTAGGGACAGAGGATAAGAACTATGGCTACACCTTC
CASSGLGTEDKNYGYTF
>few|TRBD2|TRBV7-9|14|TRBJ2-2
TGTGCCAGCAGACTAGCGGGGGACGCCGGGGAGCTGTTTTTT
CASRLAGDAGELFF
>once|TRBD2|TRBV27|16|TRBJ2-7
TGTGCCAGCAGCTTAACCAAACTGACTAGCGCCTACGAGCAGTACTTC
CASSLTKLTSAYEQYF
>once|NA|TRBV28|14|TRBJ2-7
TGTGCCAGCTCCAGCGGTCTTCTCGACTACGAGCAGTACTTC
CASSSGLLDYEQYF
>NA|NA|TRBV6-5|16|TRBJ2-5
TGTGCCAGCAGTTACTCGACAGGCCGGGCCCAAGAGACCCAGTACTTC
CASSYSTGRAQETQYF
>NA|NA|TRBV6-6|16|TRBJ1-1
TGTGCCAGCAGTTATTTGGGGGCTCTCATGAACACTGAAGCTTTCTTT
CASSYLGALMNTEAFF
>NA|NA|TRBV10-3|14|TRBJ1-1
TGTGCCATCTTTGGTGACACCCGGGGCACTGAAGCTTTCTTT
CAIFGDTRGTEAFF